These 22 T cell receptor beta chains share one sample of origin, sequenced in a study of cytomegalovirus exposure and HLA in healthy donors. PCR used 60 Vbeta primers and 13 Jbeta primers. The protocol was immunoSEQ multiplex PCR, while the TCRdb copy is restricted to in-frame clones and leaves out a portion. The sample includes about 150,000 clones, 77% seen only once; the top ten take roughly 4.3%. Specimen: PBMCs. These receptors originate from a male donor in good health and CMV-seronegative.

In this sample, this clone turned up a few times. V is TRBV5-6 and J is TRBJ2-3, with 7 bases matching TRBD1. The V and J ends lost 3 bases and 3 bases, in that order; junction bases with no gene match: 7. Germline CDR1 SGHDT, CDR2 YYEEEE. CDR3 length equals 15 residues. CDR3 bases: TGTGCCAGCAGCTCGACAGGGTCAGGGACAGATACGCAGTATTTT. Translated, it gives CASSSTGSGTDTQYF. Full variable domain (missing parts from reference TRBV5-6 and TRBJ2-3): DAGVTQSPTHLIKTRGQQVTLRCSPKSGHDTVSWYQQALGQGPQFIFQYYEEEERQRGNFPDRFSGHQFPNYSSELNVNALLLGDSALYLCASSSTGSGTDTQYFGPGTRLTVL.

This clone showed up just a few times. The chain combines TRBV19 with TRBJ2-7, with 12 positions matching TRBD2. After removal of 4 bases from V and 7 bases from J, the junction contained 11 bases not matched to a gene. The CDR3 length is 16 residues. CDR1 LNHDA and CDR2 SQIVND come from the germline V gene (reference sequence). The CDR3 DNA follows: TGTGCCAGTAGTAACGTCCTAGCGGGAGGGAAGGAGGAGCAGTACTTC. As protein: CASSNVLAGGKEEQYF. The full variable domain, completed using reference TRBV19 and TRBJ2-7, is DGGITQSPKYLFRKEGQNVTLSCEQNLNHDAMYWYRQDPGQGLRLIYYSQIVNDFQKGDIAEGYSVSREKKESFPLTVTSAQKNPTAFYLCASSNVLAGGKEEQYFGPGTRLTVT.

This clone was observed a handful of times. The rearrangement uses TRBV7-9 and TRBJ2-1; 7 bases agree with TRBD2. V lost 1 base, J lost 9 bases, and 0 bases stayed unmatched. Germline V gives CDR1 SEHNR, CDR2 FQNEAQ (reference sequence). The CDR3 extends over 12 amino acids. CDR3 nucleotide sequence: TGTGCCAGCAGCTTAGGGGGGGGTGAGCAGTTCTTC. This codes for CASSLGGGEQFF.

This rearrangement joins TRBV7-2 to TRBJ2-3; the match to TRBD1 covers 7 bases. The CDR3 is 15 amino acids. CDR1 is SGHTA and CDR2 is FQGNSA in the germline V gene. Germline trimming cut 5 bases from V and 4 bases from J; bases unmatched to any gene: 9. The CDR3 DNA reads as TGTGCCAGCAGCCGAGGAACAGGGGTATCAGATACGCAGTATTTT. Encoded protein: CASSRGTGVSDTQYF.

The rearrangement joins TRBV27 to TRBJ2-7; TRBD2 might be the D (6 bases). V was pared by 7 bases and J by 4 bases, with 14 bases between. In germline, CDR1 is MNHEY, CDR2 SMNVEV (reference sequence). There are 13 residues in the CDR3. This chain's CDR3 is CASKASEFYEQYF. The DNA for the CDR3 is TGTGCCAGCAAGGCTAGCGAATTTTACGAGCAGTACTTC.

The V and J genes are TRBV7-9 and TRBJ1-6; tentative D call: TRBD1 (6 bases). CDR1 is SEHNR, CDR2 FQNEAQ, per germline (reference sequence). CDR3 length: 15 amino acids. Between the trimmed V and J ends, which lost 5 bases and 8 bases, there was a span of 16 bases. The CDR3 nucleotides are TGTGCCAGCAGCCCGTGGGACAAGGGGTATTCACCCCTCCACTTT. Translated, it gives CASSPWDKGYSPLHF.

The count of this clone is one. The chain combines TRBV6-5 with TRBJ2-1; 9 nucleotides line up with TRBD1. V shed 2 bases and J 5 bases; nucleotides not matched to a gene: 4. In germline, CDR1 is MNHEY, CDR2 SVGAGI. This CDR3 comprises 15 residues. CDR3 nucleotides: TGTGCCAGCAGTTACGACAGGGGGATAAACAATGAGCAGTTCTTC. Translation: CASSYDRGINNEQFF.

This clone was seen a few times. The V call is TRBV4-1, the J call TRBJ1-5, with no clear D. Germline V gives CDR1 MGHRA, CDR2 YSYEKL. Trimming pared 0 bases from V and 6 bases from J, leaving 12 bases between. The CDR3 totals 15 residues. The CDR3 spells CASSQEGSGGQPQHF. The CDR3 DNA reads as TGCGCCAGCAGCCAAGAGGGGAGCGGCGGTCAGCCCCAGCATTTT.

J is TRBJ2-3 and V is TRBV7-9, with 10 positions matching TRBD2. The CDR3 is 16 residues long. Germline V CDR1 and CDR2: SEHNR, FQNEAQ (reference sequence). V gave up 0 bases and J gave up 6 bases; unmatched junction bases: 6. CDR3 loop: CASSLALAGATDTQYF. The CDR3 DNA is TGTGCCAGCAGCTTAGCGCTAGCGGGAGCTACTGATACGCAGTATTTT.

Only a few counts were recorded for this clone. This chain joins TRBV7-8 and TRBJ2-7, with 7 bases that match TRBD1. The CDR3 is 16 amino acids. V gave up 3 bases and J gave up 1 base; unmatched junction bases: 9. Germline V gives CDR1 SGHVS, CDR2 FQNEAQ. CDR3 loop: CASSFLLDRPSYEQYF. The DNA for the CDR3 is TGTGCCAGCAGCTTTCTACTGGACAGGCCTTCCTACGAGCAGTACTTC.

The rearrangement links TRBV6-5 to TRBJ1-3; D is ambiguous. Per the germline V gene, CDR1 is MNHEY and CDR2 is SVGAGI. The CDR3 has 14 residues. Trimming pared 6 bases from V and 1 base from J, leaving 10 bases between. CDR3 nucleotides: TGTGCCAGCAGCTTCGATAGTTCTGGAAACACCATATATTTT. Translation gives CASSFDSSGNTIYF.

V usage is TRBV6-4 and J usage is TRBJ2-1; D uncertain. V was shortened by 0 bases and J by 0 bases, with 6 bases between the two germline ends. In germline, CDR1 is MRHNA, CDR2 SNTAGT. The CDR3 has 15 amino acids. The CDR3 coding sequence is TGTGCCAGCAGTGACTCGTCGAGCTCCTACAATGAGCAGTTCTTC. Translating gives CASSDSSSSYNEQFF.

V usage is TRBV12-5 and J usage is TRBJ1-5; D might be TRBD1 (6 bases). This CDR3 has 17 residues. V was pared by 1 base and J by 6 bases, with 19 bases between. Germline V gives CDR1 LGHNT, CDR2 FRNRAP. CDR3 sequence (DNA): TGTGCTAGTGGTTTGGCAGTTGGCAGGGGAATTCGTCAGCCCCAGCATTTT. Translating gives CASGLAVGRGIRQPQHF.

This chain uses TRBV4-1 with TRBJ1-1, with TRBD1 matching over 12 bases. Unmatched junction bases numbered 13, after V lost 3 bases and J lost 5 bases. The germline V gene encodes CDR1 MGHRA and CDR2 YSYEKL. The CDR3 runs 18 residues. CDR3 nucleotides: TGCGCCAGCAGCCATAGCATGGGACAGGGGGCTCTAGGGACTGAAGCTTTCTTT. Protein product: CASSHSMGQGALGTEAFF.

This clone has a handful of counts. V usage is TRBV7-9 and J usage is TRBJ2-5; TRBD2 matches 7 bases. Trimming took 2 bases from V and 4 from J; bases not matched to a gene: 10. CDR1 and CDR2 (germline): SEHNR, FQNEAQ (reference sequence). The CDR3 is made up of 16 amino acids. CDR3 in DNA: TGTGCCAGCAGCTTACTCGCGGGAGACCTGCGAGAGACCCAGTACTTC. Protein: CASSLLAGDLRETQYF.

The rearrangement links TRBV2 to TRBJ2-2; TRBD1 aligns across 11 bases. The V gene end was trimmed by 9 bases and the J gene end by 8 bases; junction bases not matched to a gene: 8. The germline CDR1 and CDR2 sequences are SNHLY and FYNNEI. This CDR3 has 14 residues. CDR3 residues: CASHGQGAIGELFF. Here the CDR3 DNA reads TGTGCCAGTCATGGACAGGGGGCGATTGGGGAGCTGTTTTTT.

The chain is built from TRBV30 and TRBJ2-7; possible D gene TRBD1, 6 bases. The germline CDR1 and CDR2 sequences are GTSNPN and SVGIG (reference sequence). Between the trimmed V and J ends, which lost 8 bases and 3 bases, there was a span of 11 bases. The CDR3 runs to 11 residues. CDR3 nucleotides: TGTGCCGGGGACACCTACTACGAGCAGTACTTC. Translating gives CAGDTYYEQYF. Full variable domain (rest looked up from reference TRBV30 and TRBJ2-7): SQTIHQWPATLVQPVGSPLSLECTVEGTSNPNLYWYRQAAGRGLQLLFYSVGIGQISSEVPQNLSASRPQDRQFILSSKKLLLSDSGFYLCAGDTYYEQYFGPGTRLTVT.

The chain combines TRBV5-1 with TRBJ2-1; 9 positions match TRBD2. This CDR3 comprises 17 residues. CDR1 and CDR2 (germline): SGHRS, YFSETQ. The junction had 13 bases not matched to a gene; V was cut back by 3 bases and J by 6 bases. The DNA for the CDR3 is TGCGCCAGCAGCTATGGGTCGGCTGGCGGGAGGGTCAATGAGCAGTTCTTC. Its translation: CASSYGSAGGRVNEQFF.

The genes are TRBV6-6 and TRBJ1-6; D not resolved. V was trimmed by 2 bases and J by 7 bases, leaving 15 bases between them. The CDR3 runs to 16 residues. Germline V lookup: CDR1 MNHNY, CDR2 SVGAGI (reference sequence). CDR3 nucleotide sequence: TGTGCCAGCAGTTACGGTCGACCCCCCGGGAATTCACCCCTCCACTTT. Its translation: CASSYGRPPGNSPLHF.

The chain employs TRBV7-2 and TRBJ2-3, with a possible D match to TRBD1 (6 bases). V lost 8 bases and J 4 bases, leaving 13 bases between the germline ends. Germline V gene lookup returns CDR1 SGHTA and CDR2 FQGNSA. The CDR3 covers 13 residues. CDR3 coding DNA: TGTGCCAGCGGCGCCCCAGGGGCAGATACGCAGTATTTT. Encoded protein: CASGAPGADTQYF.

In DNA, the CDR3 is TGTGCCACGCCTTACGGGGATCTAACAATACCCACCGGGGAGCTGTTTTTT. Encoded protein: CATPYGDLTIPTGELFF. The chain couples TRBV11-3 to TRBJ2-2; TRBD2 might be the D (5 bases). V gave up 10 bases and J gave up 4 bases, with 25 bases separating them. The germline V gene has CDR1 SGHNT and CDR2 YENEEA. The CDR3 is 17 residues long.

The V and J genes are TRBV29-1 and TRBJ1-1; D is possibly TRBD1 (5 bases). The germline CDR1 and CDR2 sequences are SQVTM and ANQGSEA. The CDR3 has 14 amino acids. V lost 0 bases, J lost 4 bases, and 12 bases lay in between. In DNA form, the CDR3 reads TGCAGCGTTGAAGATCCAGGGTGGGCCACTGAAGCTTTCTTT. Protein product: CSVEDPGWATEAFF.